This TCR beta chain emerged from a study of control samples from healthy donors and cancer patients. Here immunoSEQ multiplex PCR was the method, and the copy in TCRdb shows in-frame clones only, minus some. The repertoire includes 150,000 to 200,000 clones, 85% to 90% of them detected once, and less than 2% sits in the top ten. Sequencing input: blood. The TCR comes from a man between 18 and 29 years old in good health.

The CDR3 reads CSVATGAYGYTF. The CDR3 bases are TGCAGCGTGGCTACAGGGGCCTATGGCTACACCTTC. The chain has TRBV29-1 and TRBJ1-2; 7 bases are shared with TRBD1. The CDR3 is 12 residues long. CDR1 SQVTM and CDR2 ANQGSEA come from the germline V gene. Trimming took 6 bases from V and 4 from J; bases not matched to a gene: 5.